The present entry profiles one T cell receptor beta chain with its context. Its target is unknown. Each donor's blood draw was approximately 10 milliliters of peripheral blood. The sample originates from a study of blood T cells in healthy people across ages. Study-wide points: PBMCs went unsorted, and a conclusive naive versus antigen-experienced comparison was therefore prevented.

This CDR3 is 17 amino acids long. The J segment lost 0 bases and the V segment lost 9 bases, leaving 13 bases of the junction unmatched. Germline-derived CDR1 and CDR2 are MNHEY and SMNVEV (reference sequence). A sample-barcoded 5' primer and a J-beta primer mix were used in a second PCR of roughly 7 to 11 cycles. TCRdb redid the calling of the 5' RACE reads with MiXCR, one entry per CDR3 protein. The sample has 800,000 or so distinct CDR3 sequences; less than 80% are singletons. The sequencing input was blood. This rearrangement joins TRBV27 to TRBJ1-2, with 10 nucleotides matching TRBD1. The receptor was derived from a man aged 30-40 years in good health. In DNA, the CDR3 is TGTGCCAGTAGAGATACGGGACAGGGGCCTACTAACTATGGCTACACCTTC. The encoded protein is CASRDTGQGPTNYGYTF.